This paragraph covers one TCR beta chain sequence. This entry belongs to a study of blood T cell repertoires in COVID-19. Study context: The origin of the acute and convalescent COVID-19 samples was the United States, Italy and Spain. Sources were T cells, B-cell-depleted T cells, or PBMCs; the material itself was cDNA or gDNA.

The CDR3 has 17 residues. After removal of 4 bases from V and 1 base from J, the junction contained 11 bases not matched to a gene. CDR1 and CDR2 from the germline V gene are PRHDT and FYEKMQ (reference sequence). Per the original methods: Reference gene primer amplification gave estimated nucleated cell counts. Produced via immunoSEQ multiplex PCR; TCRdb's table is partial and in-frame only. V and J calls and clone size are as listed in that table; D and trimming were resolved from the DNA. The data show roughly 250,000 clones, roughly nine tenths seen once. The V call is TRBV13, the J call TRBJ2-7; the match to TRBD1 covers 9 bases. This TCR was sampled from a man aged 35 to 55 who had recovered from COVID-19. The sample was peripheral blood. The CDR3 loop reads CASSSRYRDRASYEQYF. In DNA, the CDR3 is TGTGCCAGCAGCTCAAGGTACCGGGACAGGGCGTCCTACGAGCAGTACTTC.